This T cell receptor beta chain was identified in a study of T cell responses to AZD1222 COVID-19 vaccine. Findings and caveats of the study: Within unmutated variant regions lay the reported targets of nearly half of spike-specific TCRs.

The assay was immunoSEQ multiplex PCR, and TCRdb's table has in-frame clones only and misses some. The repertoire holds 80,000 to 95,000 clones, with 75% to 95% as singletons. In regard to this clone: Its specificity is not known.

The sequence derives from an adult who received the AZD1222 COVID-19 vaccine. This specimen consisted of peripheral blood, obtained 28 days after the second AZD1222 dose.

The CDR3, as DNA: TGTGCCAGCAGCCCGACCCCGTCCCCTTTGGAGCAGTACTTC. Encoded protein: CASSPTPSPLEQYF. The genes are TRBV27 and TRBJ2-7; D is uncertain. CDR1 MNHEY and CDR2 SMNVEV come from the germline V gene (reference sequence). Trimming cost V 6 bases and J 7 bases, with 19 bases left between them. This CDR3 contains 14 residues.